This T cell receptor (beta chain) was profiled in a study of CD8 T cells in ankylosing spondylitis. With molecular barcodes, quantitative 5'-RACE was used to make the TCR beta libraries. MiXCR was run by TCRdb on the 5' RACE reads, yielding one entry per CDR3 protein. The table records 230,000 or so distinct CDR3 sequences, over 15% of them present only once. General study points: Eight highly homologous variants formed a TCR beta motif that appeared characteristic of ankylosing spondylitis blood. Reportedly, disease-linked clones are significantly enriched in ankylosing spondylitis patients' matched synovial fluid. With a CD8+ phenotype, disease-linked clones were relatively rare in peripheral blood.

The germline V gene has CDR1 MNHNS and CDR2 SASEGT. The CDR3 extends over 14 amino acids. This clonotype was seen only once. Its antigen is unknown. A single base separates this from a much larger clone, so it may be a read error. This TCR was sampled from a male donor with ankylosing spondylitis or in good health (not recorded which). V gene TRBV6-1 combines with J gene TRBJ1-6, with 7 bases identical to TRBD1. The sequenced sample was blood, either unsorted or a sorted T cell fraction (not recorded which). The CDR3 region is CSSRIRQGYSPLHF. The CDR3 DNA reads TGTTCCAGCAGGATACGACAGGGATATTCACCCCTCCACTTT.